This record concerns one T cell receptor (beta chain) sequence. Its antigen remains unidentified. No base-level quality is on record; no much larger clone is a single base apart. Taken from cysteine to phenylalanine, the CDR3 has 14 residues. CDR3 DNA is the only sequence kept; it has 42 bases, read in frame from the first base. At the junction V is shortened by 0 bases and J by 6 bases; bases outside the gene matches: 5. For CDR1 and CDR2, the germline V gene lists SQVTM and ANQGSEA. The sample originates from a study of blood T cells in healthy people across ages (dated by TCRdb to between 2014 and 2017). Background for the entire study: In model experiments, roughly one uniquely barcoded TCR beta cDNA molecule per two T cells was captured by template switching. The study measured age-related changes in TCR beta repertoire diversity using deep sequencing normalized with unique cDNA molecular identifiers. Donors of different ages were randomly distributed across sequencing lanes to avoid experimental bias. The donors were split into four age groups: young (average around 15 years), middle-aged (roughly 39), aged (more than 60) and long-lived (under 90). For two donors (one aged 18 to 30 and one aged 80 or older), the study analyzed two additional independent replicas of 1 million unique cDNA reads from the same blood draw.

The donors were roughly 38 Caucasian individuals from Russia, aged roughly 6 to 100 years, who were systemically healthy. Approximately 10 milliliters of peripheral blood were collected from each donor into EDTA-treated Vacutainer tubes. PBMCs were isolated by Ficoll-Paque density-gradient centrifugation, with at least 7 million obtained per sample. Total RNA, at least 6 micrograms per sample, was extracted from PBMCs with Trizol reagent. The percentages of naive CD45RAhigh/CD27high T cells were determined by flow cytometry on a PBMC aliquot from every donor. Broader findings and caveats from the paper: Estimates of total diversity from one million sequenced T cells were regarded as lower bounds and underestimates. Observed TCR beta diversity correlated strongly with the percentage of naive T cells measured by flow cytometry. Because profiling used bulk unsorted PBMCs, naive and antigen-experienced compartments could not be compared conclusively. The long-lived group showed more naive CD4+ T cells, fewer expanded clones and increased TCR diversity than the aged group, suggesting age selection. Because donor CMV infection status was unknown, age-related changes in expanded clonotypes were potentially confounded. As age increased, observed TCR beta diversity per million T cells dropped in a roughly linear way, and a significant reduction was already evident by age approximately 40.

The protocol used for the library was 5' RACE. The data were produced on an Illumina HiSeq 2500. A second PCR of roughly 6 to 12 cycles was run with a J-beta primer mix and a sample-barcoded 5' primer. A unique molecular identifier was introduced onto each TCR beta cDNA molecule by a template-switch 5' adaptor carrying 12 random nucleotides. Each sample yielded at least 3 million CDR3-containing paired-end reads. All of the RNA was converted into first-strand cDNA using the Mint cDNA synthesis kit, with a TRBC-specific oligonucleotide serving as the primer. Following uracil-DNA glycosylase treatment, a first 18-cycle PCR with universal primers M1SS and BC2_uni_R was performed on all cDNA. As for how the authors treated the data: Each sample was normalized by randomly selecting 1 million high-quality reads, each carrying a distinct molecular identifier. Instead of being binned into consensus sequences, reads with shared molecular identifiers were discarded. MiTCR, set to a Q25 quality threshold and the strictest error-elimination algorithm, was used for CDR3 identification, clonotype clustering and error correction. A nonparametric unseen species model with Euler transformation was used to estimate a lower bound on total TCR beta diversity. TCRdb reprocessed the public reads (quality trimming at Q25 with fastp, clone calling with MiXCR) and kept in-frame beta chains. Every CDR3 protein is listed once, alongside the most common genes and DNA of its rows. TCRdb assigned the V and J calls; the authors' analysis was not used. The sample table lists about 640,000 distinct CDR3 sequences, roughly 53% of them with a count of one. Roughly 34% of the sample lies in the top ten.

The sequence is built from TRBV29-1 and TRBJ2-3; TRBD2 fits 8 bases in the junction. This TCR was recovered from a man between 60 and 75 years old in good health. The sequenced sample consisted of blood. This receptor has the CDR3 CSVEDRGGADTQYF. The nucleotide sequence reads as follows: TGCAGCGTTGAAGATCGGGGGGGAGCGGATACGCAGTATTTT.